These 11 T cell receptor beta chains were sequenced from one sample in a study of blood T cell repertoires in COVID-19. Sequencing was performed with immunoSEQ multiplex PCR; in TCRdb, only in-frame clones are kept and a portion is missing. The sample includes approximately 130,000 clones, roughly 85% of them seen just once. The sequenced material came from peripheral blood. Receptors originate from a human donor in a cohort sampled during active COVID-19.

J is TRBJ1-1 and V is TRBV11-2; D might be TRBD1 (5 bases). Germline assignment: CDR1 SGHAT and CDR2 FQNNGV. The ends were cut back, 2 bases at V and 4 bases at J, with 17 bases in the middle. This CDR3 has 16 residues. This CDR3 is CASSLWLGLGGTEAFF. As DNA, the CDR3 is TGTGCCAGCAGCTTATGGCTGGGTTTGGGGGGCACTGAAGCTTTCTTT.

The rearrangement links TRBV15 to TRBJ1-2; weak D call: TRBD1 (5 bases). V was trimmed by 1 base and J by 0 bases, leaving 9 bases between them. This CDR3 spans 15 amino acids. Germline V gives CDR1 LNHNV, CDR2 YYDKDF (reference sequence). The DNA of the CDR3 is TGTGCCACCAGCAGAGTTGAACAGGCTAACTATGGCTACACCTTC. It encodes CATSRVEQANYGYTF.

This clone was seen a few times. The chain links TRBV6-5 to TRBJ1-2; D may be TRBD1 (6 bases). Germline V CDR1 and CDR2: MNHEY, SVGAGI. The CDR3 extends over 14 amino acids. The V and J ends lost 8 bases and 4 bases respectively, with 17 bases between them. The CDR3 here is CASSYGGQRYGYTF. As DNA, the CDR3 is TGTGCCAGCTCCTACGGAGGACAGCGCTATGGCTACACCTTC.

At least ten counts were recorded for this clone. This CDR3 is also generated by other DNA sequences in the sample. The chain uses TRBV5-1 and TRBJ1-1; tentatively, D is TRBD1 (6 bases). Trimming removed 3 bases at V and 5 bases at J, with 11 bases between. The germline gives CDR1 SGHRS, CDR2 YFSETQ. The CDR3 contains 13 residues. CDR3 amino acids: CASSSQGRTEAFF. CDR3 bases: TGCGCCAGCAGCTCACAGGGCAGAACTGAAGCTTTCTTT.

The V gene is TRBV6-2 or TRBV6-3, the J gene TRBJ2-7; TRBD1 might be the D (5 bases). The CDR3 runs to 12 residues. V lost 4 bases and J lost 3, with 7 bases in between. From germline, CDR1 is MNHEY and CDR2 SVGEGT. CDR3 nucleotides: TGTGCCAGCAGTTTTCAGGGCTACGAGCAGTACGTC. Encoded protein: CASSFQGYEQYV.

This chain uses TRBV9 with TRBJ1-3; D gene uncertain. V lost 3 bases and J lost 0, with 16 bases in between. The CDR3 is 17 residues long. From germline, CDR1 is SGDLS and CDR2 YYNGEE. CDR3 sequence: CASSGAESLTSGNTIYF. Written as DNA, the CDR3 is TGTGCCAGCAGCGGGGCAGAGTCTTTGACCTCTGGAAACACCATATATTTT.

CDR3 nucleotides: TGTGCCAGCAGTGAAGGGACAGGGGGGAATGAAAAACTGTTTTTT. Its protein product is CASSEGTGGNEKLFF. The rearrangement joins TRBV6-1 to TRBJ1-4; TRBD1 agrees at 10 bases. J gave up 5 bases and V 1 base, and 1 base lay outside the gene matches. The length of the CDR3 is 15 residues. Germline V gene sequence: CDR1 MNHNS, CDR2 SASEGT.

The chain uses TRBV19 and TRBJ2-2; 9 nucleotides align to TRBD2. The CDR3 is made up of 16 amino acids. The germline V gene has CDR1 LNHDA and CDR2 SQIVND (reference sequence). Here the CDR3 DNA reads TGTGCGGGCGGGGCTAGCGGGATAGCGAACACCGGGGAGCTGTTTTTT. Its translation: CAGGASGIANTGELFF.

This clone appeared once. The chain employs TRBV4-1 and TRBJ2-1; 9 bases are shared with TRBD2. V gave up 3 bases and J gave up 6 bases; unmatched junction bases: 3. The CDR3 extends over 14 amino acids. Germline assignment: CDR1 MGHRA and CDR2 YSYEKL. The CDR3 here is CASSHLLAGNEQFF. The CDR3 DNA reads TGCGCCAGCAGCCATTTACTAGCGGGCAATGAGCAGTTCTTC.

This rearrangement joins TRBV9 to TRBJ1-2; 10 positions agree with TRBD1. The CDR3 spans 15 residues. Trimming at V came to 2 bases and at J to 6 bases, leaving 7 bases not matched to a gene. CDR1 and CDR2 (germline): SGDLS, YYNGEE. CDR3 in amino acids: CASSVSGTGANGYTF. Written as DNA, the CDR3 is TGTGCCAGCAGCGTTAGTGGGACAGGGGCCAATGGCTACACCTTC. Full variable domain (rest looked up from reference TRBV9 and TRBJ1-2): DSGVTQTPKHLITATGQRVTLRCSPRSGDLSVYWYQQSLDQGLQFLIQYYNGEERAKGNILERFSAQQFPDLHSELNLSSLELGDSALYFCASSVSGTGANGYTFGSGTRLTVV.

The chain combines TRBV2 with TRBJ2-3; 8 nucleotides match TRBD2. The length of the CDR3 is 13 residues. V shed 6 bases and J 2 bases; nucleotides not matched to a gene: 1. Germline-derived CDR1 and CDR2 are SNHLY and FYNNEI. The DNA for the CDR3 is TGTGCCAGCAGACTAGCGGCCACAGATACGCAGTATTTT. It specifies CASRLAATDTQYF.